This T cell receptor beta chain was found in a study of blood T cell repertoires in COVID-19. Germline V CDR1 and CDR2: SGHDT, YYEEEE. The trim removed 3 bases at V and 4 bases at J, leaving 5 bases unmatched. This CDR3 has 15 amino acids. The method was immunoSEQ multiplex PCR; TCRdb's version includes in-frame clones alone and lacks a portion of them. Of approximately 90,000 clones listed, 80% are singletons. The specimen was peripheral blood. This clonotype originated in a woman of 80 years or more with acute or convalescent COVID-19. The chain uses TRBV5-6 and TRBJ1-2; the match to TRBD1 covers 11 bases. CDR3 DNA: TGTGCCAGCAGCTGGTGGACAGGGGGCATCTATGGCTACACCTTC. Its protein is CASSWWTGGIYGYTF.